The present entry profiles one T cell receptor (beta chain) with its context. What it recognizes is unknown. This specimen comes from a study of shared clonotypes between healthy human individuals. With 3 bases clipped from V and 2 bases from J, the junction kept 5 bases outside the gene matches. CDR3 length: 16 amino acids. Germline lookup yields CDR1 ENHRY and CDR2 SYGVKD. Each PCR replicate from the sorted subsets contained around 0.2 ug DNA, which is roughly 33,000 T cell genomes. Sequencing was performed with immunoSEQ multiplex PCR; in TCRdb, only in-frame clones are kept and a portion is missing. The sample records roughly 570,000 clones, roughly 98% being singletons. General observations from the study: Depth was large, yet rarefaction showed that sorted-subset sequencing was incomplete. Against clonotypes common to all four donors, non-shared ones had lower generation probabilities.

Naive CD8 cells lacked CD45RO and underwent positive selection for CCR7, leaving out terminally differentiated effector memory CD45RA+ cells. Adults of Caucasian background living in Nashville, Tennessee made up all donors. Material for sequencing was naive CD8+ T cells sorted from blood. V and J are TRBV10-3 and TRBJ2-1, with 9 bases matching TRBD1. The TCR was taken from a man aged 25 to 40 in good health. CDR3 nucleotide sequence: TGTGCCATCAGTGACCCGACAGGGGGAACCTACAATGAGCAGTTCTTC. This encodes CAISDPTGGTYNEQFF.